This T cell receptor beta chain was found in a study of T cell responses to AZD1222 COVID-19 vaccine. Notes on the study in general: Spike was spanned by vaccine-associated CD4 TCRs, which were dominant at 160-218 and 743-854. Baseline seropositives among AZD1222 recipients totaled only 5 to 7. Spike-specific TCR depth and breadth grew after two AZD1222 doses. Nearly half of spike-specific TCRs reportedly go after variant regions that carry no mutations.

V dropped 2 bases and J dropped 4 bases, with 14 bases sitting between them. The CDR3 consists of 16 residues. Per germline, CDR1 MNHEY and CDR2 SVGAGI. About this clone: Its target is not known.

The data were produced by immunoSEQ multiplex PCR, yet TCRdb's version contains in-frame clones alone and is incomplete. The sample carries some 150,000 clones, 88% recorded once. This clonotype was obtained from an adult who received the MenACWY meningococcal vaccine as a control. The rearrangement uses TRBV6-5 and TRBJ2-2, with TRBD1 as a possible D gene (6 bases). Specimen: peripheral blood, collected 28 days after the second dose of the MenACWY control vaccine. CDR3 sequence reads: CASSYRQGSSTGELFF. CDR3 sequence (DNA): TGTGCCAGCAGTTACCGGCAGGGGTCGAGCACCGGGGAGCTGTTTTTT.